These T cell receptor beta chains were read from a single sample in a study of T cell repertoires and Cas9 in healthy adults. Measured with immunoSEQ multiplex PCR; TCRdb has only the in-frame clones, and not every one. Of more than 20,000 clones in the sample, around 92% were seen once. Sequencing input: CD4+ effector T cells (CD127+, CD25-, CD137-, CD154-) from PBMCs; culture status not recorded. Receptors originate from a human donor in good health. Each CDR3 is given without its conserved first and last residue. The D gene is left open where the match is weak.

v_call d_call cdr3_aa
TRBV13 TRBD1 ASSAHRGTGKLF
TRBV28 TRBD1 ASSLLTGTGMVWQETQY
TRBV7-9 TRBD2 ASSRSGRTYNEQF
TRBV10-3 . AISDPGQGGADTQY
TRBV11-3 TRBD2 ASSHTSGNTDTQY
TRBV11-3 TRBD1 ASSPQGGASYNEQF
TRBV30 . AWRQSGNEQF
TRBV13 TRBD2 ASSSATGGLAGLNQY
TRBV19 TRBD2 ASTPGPAGVVGSYNEQF
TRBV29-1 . SVKPRLITDTQY
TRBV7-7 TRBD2 ASSGGLAGTDEQF
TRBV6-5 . ASSNGQFRNTEAF
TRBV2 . ASSAQMNTEAF
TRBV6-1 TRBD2 ASTRTSQETQY
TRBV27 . ASSPRVGQGYYGYT
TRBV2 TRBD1 ASMDRGLSTEAF
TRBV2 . ASSEATRLRHGNTQY
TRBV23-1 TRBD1 ASSQSGTGRGAF
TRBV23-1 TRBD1 ASSQIGTGGSYEQY
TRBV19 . ASSINTGIPDTQY
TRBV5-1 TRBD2 ASSVSGGETQY
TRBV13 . ASSSWGRVSYGYT
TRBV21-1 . ASSKAPASWNIQY
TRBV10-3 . AISESKAGRGNTIY